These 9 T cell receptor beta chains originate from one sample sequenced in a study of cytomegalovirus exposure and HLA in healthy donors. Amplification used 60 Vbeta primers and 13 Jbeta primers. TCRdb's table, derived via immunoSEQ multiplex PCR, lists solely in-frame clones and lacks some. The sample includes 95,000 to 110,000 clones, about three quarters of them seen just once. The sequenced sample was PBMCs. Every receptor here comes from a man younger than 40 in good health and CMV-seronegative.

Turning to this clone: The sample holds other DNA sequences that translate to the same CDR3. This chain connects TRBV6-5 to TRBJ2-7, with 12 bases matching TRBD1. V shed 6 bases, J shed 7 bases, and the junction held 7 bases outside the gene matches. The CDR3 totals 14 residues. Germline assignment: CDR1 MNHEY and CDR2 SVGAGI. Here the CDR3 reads CASSPGQGAGEQYF. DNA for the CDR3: TGTGCCAGCAGCCCGGGACAGGGGGCGGGGGAGCAGTACTTC.

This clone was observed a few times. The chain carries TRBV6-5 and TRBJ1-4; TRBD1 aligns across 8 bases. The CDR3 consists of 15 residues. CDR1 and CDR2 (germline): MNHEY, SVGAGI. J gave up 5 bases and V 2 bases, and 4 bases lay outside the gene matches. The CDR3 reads CASSYGGTGNEKLFF. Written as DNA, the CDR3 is TGTGCCAGCAGTTACGGTGGGACAGGAAATGAAAAACTGTTTTTT.

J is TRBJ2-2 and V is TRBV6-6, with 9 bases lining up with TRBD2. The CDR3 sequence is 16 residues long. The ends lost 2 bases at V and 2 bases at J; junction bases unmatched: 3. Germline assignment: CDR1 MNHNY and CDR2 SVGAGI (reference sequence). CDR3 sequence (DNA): TGTGCCAGCAGTTACGTGACTAGCGGAAACACCGGGGAGCTGTTTTTT. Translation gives CASSYVTSGNTGELFF.

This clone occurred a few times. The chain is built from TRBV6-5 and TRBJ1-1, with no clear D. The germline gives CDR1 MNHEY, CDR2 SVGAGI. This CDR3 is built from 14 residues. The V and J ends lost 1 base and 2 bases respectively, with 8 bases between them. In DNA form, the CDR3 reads TGTGCCAGCAGTTACTGGGAGGGCAACACTGAAGCTTTCTTT. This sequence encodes CASSYWEGNTEAFF.

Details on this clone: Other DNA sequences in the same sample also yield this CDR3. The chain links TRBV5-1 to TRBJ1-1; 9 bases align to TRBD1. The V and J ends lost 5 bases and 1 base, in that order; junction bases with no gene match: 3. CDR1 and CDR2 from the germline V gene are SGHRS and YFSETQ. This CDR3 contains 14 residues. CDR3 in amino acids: CASSPGQGNTEAFF. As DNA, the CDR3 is TGCGCCAGCAGTCCGGGACAGGGGAACACTGAAGCTTTCTTT.

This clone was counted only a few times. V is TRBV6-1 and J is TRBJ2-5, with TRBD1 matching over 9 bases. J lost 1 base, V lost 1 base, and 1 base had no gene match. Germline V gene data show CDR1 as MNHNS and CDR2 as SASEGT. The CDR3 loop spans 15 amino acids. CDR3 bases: TGTGCCAGCAGTGAAGGGGACAGGGTCCAAGAGACCCAGTACTTC. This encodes CASSEGDRVQETQYF.

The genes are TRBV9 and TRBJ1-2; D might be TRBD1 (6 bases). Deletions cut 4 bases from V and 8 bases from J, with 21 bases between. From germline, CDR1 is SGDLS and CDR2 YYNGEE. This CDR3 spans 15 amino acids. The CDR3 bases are TGTGCCAGCAGCTCGACGGGGGGCACGTTAGAAGGCTACACCTTC. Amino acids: CASSSTGGTLEGYTF.

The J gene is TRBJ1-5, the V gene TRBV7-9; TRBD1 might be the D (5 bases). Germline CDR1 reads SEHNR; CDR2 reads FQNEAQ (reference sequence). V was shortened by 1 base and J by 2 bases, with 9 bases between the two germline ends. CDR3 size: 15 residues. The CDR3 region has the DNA TGTGCCAGCAGCTTAGGGGGGGTTGGCAATCAGCCCCAGCATTTT. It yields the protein CASSLGGVGNQPQHF.

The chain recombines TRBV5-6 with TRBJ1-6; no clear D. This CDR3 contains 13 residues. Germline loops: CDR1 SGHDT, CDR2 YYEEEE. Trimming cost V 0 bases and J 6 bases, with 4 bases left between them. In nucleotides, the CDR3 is TGTGCCAGCAGCTTGGACAGTAATTCACCCCTCCACTTT. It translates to CASSLDSNSPLHF.